One sample yielded the 30 T cell receptor beta chains listed below, sequenced in a study of memory CD4+ T cells and cytomegalovirus serostatus. Assay used: immunoSEQ multiplex PCR; TCRdb lists only in-frame clones, some missing. The sample shows tens of thousands of clones, 82% of them seen only once. Single viable CD3+CD4+CD8-CD45RO+ cells were sorted as the memory CD4+ T cells. Sequenced input: memory CD4+ T cells from blood. These receptors all come from an adult in good health and CMV-seronegative. Some clones in this sample may be carry-over from other donors' samples.

The chain has TRBV19 and TRBJ1-2; D may be TRBD1 (5 bases). Per the germline V gene, CDR1 is LNHDA and CDR2 is SQIVND (reference sequence). Deletions cut 4 bases from V and 8 bases from J, with 14 bases between. The CDR3 loop spans 13 amino acids. CDR3 region: CASSTRDSGGYTF. The CDR3 bases are TGTGCCAGTAGTACCCGGGACTCGGGAGGCTACACCTTC.

This chain uses TRBV15 with TRBJ2-3; D might be TRBD1 or TRBD2, each matching 5 bases. This CDR3 contains 20 residues. Trimming removed 0 bases from V and 4 bases from J, with 26 bases in between. CDR1 LNHNV and CDR2 YYDKDF come from the germline V gene (reference sequence). CDR3 region: CATSRDLGLGGGEGADTQYF. CDR3 sequence (DNA): TGTGCCACCAGCAGAGATTTGGGCCTCGGTGGGGGAGAGGGAGCAGATACGCAGTATTTT.

CDR3 sequence: CASSLRGLNEISTDTQYF. The CDR3 DNA is TGTGCCAGCAGCTTAAGAGGGCTCAACGAAATCAGCACAGATACGCAGTATTTT. The chain couples TRBV7-2 to TRBJ2-3, with a tentative D call TRBD2 (5 bases). Trimming removed 2 bases at V and 0 bases at J, with 18 bases between. This CDR3 region has 18 residues. Germline V gene lookup returns CDR1 SGHTA and CDR2 FQGNSA.

V and J are TRBV7-9 and TRBJ1-1; D is unclear. The V end was cut by 5 bases, the J end by 1 base, with 8 bases between. The CDR3 extends over 13 amino acids. Germline CDR1 is SEHNR and CDR2 is FQNEAQ (reference sequence). CDR3 coding DNA: TGTGCCAGCAGCACTAAGGCGAACACTGAAGCTTTCTTT. This sequence encodes CASSTKANTEAFF.

The rearrangement joins TRBV25-1 to TRBJ2-7; 8 bases align to TRBD1. The CDR3 is 13 residues long. Losses at the gene ends were 5 bases for V and 5 bases for J; bases not matched to a gene: 5. Germline values: CDR1 MGHDK, CDR2 SYGVNS. The CDR3 spells CASSRTGRHEQYF. In DNA, the CDR3 is TGTGCCAGCAGTAGGACAGGGAGGCACGAGCAGTACTTC.

This chain links TRBV28 with TRBJ1-2, with D possibly matching TRBD1 (6 bases). Germline V lookup: CDR1 MDHEN, CDR2 SYDVKM. This CDR3 comprises 15 residues. V was cut by 5 bases and J by 8 bases, with 21 bases left in between. The CDR3 region is CASSPPLGAGVGYTF. As DNA, the CDR3 is TGTGCCAGCAGTCCACCCCTAGGGGCAGGGGTGGGCTACACCTTC.

The chain couples TRBV6-1 to TRBJ1-5; 8 nucleotides line up with TRBD1. Germline V gives CDR1 MNHNS, CDR2 SASEGT. J lost 5 bases, V lost 7 bases, and 7 bases had no gene match. This CDR3 is built from 14 residues. The CDR3 spells CASKQGGEDQPQHF. As DNA, the CDR3 is TGTGCCAGCAAACAGGGGGGCGAGGATCAGCCCCAGCATTTT.

This chain connects TRBV7-2 to TRBJ2-3; 9 bases line up with TRBD1. With V trimmed by 5 bases and J by 4 bases, 10 bases remained unmatched. This CDR3 has 16 residues. The germline CDR1 and CDR2 sequences are SGHTA and FQGNSA. CDR3 coding DNA: TGTGCCAGCAGCCTACAGGGGGCGCAGAGCCCAGATACGCAGTATTTT. Amino acids: CASSLQGAQSPDTQYF.

The chain joins TRBV7-2 to TRBJ1-2; TRBD1 matches at 10 bases. CDR3 length equals 15 residues. J gave up 4 bases and V 1 base, and 3 bases lay outside the gene matches. CDR1 and CDR2 (germline): SGHTA, FQGNSA. The CDR3 here is CASSLGGQGSYGYTF. CDR3 nucleotides: TGTGCCAGCAGCTTAGGGGGACAGGGGAGCTATGGCTACACCTTC.

The chain carries TRBV10-3 and TRBJ1-6, with D hard to call. Trimming stripped 4 bases from V and 5 bases from J, with 6 bases between. In germline, CDR1 is ENHRY, CDR2 SYGVKD. This CDR3 region has 13 residues. Written as DNA, the CDR3 is TGTGCCATCAGTGTAGGGAATAATTCACCCCTCCACTTT. As protein: CAISVGNNSPLHF.

The chain recombines TRBV6-1 with TRBJ1-6; 8 positions agree with TRBD1. CDR1 and CDR2 from the germline V gene are MNHNS and SASEGT. CDR3 size: 14 residues. V lost 6 bases and J lost 9; bases outside the gene matches: 7. The CDR3 coding sequence is TGTGCCAGCAGCCTACAGGGGGGACGTTCACCCCTCCACTTT. This gives the protein CASSLQGGRSPLHF.

CDR3 nucleotide sequence: TGCAGCGTTTCGGGGGTTGGTGGCTACACCTTC. It translates to CSVSGVGGYTF. The chain combines TRBV29-1 with TRBJ1-2; D is possibly TRBD1 (5 bases). Per the germline V gene, CDR1 is SQVTM and CDR2 is ANQGSEA. V was cut by 5 bases and J by 7 bases, with 11 bases left in between. The CDR3 totals 11 residues.

The chain combines TRBV7-8 with TRBJ2-1; TRBD2 matches at 15 bases. Losses at the gene ends were 4 bases for V and 4 bases for J; bases not matched to a gene: 5. CDR1 and CDR2 from the germline V gene are SGHVS and FQNEAQ. The CDR3 loop spans 17 amino acids. The CDR3 DNA reads TGTGCCAGCAGCTCCGAAGGGACTAGCGGGAGGTACAATGAGCAGTTCTTC. Its translation is CASSSEGTSGRYNEQFF.

The chain is built from TRBV5-6 and TRBJ2-3; D tentatively reads TRBD1 or TRBD2 (5 bases each). V was trimmed by 4 bases and J by 0 bases, leaving 6 bases between them. The CDR3 is 13 residues long. The germline CDR1 and CDR2 sequences are SGHDT and YYEEEE. DNA for the CDR3: TGTGCCAGCAGCCGGGACAGCACAGATACGCAGTATTTT. Its protein product is CASSRDSTDTQYF.

The V and J genes are TRBV6-5 and TRBJ1-4; unclear D gene. CDR1 and CDR2 (germline): MNHEY, SVGAGI. V dropped 7 bases and J dropped 0 bases, with 12 bases sitting between them. The CDR3 consists of 15 residues. CDR3 bases: TGTGCCAGCACCGACAACGGGGCAACTAATGAAAAACTGTTTTTT. Its translation: CASTDNGATNEKLFF.

The CDR3 sequence: CASSSLRLAGEDEQYF. The CDR3 DNA is TGTGCCAGCAGTTCCCTCAGACTAGCGGGAGAGGACGAGCAGTACTTC. V is TRBV28 and J is TRBJ2-7; TRBD2 aligns across 12 bases. This CDR3 spans 16 amino acids. Germline loops: CDR1 MDHEN, CDR2 SYDVKM. V lost 4 bases to trimming and J lost 5 bases; unmatched junction nucleotides: 9.

J is TRBJ1-1 and V is TRBV11-2; 11 bases are a match to TRBD1. After removal of 0 bases from V and 4 bases from J, the junction contained 10 bases not matched to a gene. Per the germline V gene, CDR1 is SGHAT and CDR2 is FQNNGV. The CDR3 is 18 amino acids. The CDR3 loop is CASSLDRTGGFGATEAFF. CDR3 sequence (DNA): TGTGCCAGCAGCTTAGATCGGACAGGGGGCTTCGGTGCCACTGAAGCTTTCTTT.

This rearrangement joins TRBV7-8 to TRBJ1-1; D unclear. Trimming stripped 4 bases from V and 0 bases from J, with 15 bases between. The CDR3 spans 16 residues. Per the germline V gene, CDR1 is SGHVS and CDR2 is FQNEAQ. CDR3 residues: CASSYPRGTLNTEAFF. The CDR3 DNA sequence: TGTGCCAGCAGCTACCCGCGCGGCACTTTGAACACTGAAGCTTTCTTT.

The CDR3 region has the DNA TGTGCCAGTAGTATCGGGGGCGGGAGGGCCGCCGAGCAGTTCTTC. Translating it yields CASSIGGGRAAEQFF. This chain connects TRBV19 to TRBJ2-1, with TRBD2 identical over 9 bases. The CDR3 is 15 amino acids. Germline V gene lookup returns CDR1 LNHDA and CDR2 SQIVND (reference sequence). Unmatched junction bases numbered 10, after V lost 3 bases and J lost 10 bases.

The chain uses TRBV5-1 and TRBJ2-7; 7 nucleotides agree with TRBD1. There are 16 residues in the CDR3. Trimming cost V 0 bases and J 6 bases; bases outside gene matches: 12. Germline CDR1 SGHRS, CDR2 YFSETQ. The DNA of the CDR3 is TGCGCCAGCAGCTTGGCGCCCGTCCTACAGGGGCGCGAGCAGTACTTC. This sequence encodes CASSLAPVLQGREQYF.

This chain uses TRBV9 with TRBJ2-7, with 8 bases fitting TRBD1. V lost 0 bases, J lost 12 bases, and 8 bases stayed unmatched. The germline V gene has CDR1 SGDLS and CDR2 YYNGEE. The CDR3 runs to 13 residues. The CDR3 bases are TGTGCCAGCAGCGTAGAGGTTCAGGGGGCCATGTACTTC. Translating gives CASSVEVQGAMYF.

The chain uses TRBV6-5 and TRBJ2-3; no definite D call. V was trimmed by 11 bases and J by 6 bases, leaving 6 bases between them. The CDR3 totals 9 residues. Germline V gene data show CDR1 as MNHEY and CDR2 as SVGAGI. CDR3 DNA: TGTGCCGCGAGGGATACGCAGTATTTT. Its protein product is CAARDTQYF.

The chain is built from TRBV20-1 and TRBJ1-2; D gene unclear. CDR3 length equals 11 residues. Germline lookup yields CDR1 DFQATT and CDR2 SNEGSKA (reference sequence). Trimming shortened V by 3 bases and J by 4 bases, and 6 bases separated the two germline ends. The CDR3 nucleotides are TGCAGTGCTAGGAACAGCTATGGCTACACCTTC. It codes for CSARNSYGYTF.

The V and J genes are TRBV4-2 and TRBJ2-3; D not certain. This CDR3 spans 14 amino acids. The germline V gene has CDR1 LGHNA and CDR2 YNFKEQ. Trimming cost V 1 base and J 7 bases, with 12 bases left between them. The CDR3: CASSQGDNANTQYF. As DNA, the CDR3 is TGTGCCAGCAGCCAAGGTGATAATGCAAATACGCAGTATTTT.

This chain links TRBV4-3 with TRBJ2-1; 15 positions match TRBD2. The germline V gene encodes CDR1 LGHNA and CDR2 YSLEER. With 5 bases clipped from V and 9 bases from J, the junction kept 8 bases outside the gene matches. This CDR3 contains 16 residues. The CDR3, as DNA: TGCGCCAGCAGCTCCCGGACTAGCGGGAGGGCCATTGAGCAGTTCTTC. This encodes CASSSRTSGRAIEQFF.

V gene TRBV6-6 combines with J gene TRBJ2-6, with 7 positions matching TRBD1. CDR3 length: 15 amino acids. Germline V gene data show CDR1 as MNHNY and CDR2 as SVGAGI (reference sequence). Trimming cost V 4 bases and J 2 bases; bases outside gene matches: 2. This CDR3 is CASSSTGTGANVLTF. Written as DNA, the CDR3 is TGTGCCAGCAGTTCGACAGGGACTGGGGCCAACGTCCTGACTTTC.

The chain is built from TRBV6-5 and TRBJ1-1, with TRBD1 identical over 11 bases. With 0 bases clipped from V and 3 bases from J, the junction kept 3 bases outside the gene matches. Germline V CDR1 and CDR2: MNHEY, SVGAGI. CDR3 size: 16 residues. The CDR3 sequence is CASSYSRTGGYTEAFF. The CDR3 DNA follows: TGTGCCAGCAGTTACTCGCGGACAGGGGGCTACACTGAAGCTTTCTTT.

This chain joins TRBV6-5 and TRBJ2-7; no clear D gene. The CDR3 sequence is 13 residues long. In germline, CDR1 is MNHEY, CDR2 SVGAGI. V lost 6 bases and J lost 6, with 15 bases in between. The CDR3 DNA follows: TGTGCCAGCAGCACGCATACGGATGGCGAGCAGTACTTC. Protein: CASSTHTDGEQYF.

This clone came up a few times. The chain links TRBV11-1 to TRBJ1-6; D call uncertain. Germline V gene lookup returns CDR1 SGHAT and CDR2 FQDESV (reference sequence). The CDR3 loop spans 13 amino acids. V lost 3 bases, J lost 10 bases, and 10 bases lay in between. The CDR3, as DNA: TGTGCCAGCAGCTTCCCGGGCCGCTCACCCCTCCACTTT. Translating it yields CASSFPGRSPLHF.

This chain uses TRBV4-1 with TRBJ2-2; TRBD2 agrees at 16 bases. The CDR3 covers 20 residues. Per the germline V gene, CDR1 is MGHRA and CDR2 is YSYEKL. After removal of 6 bases from V and 2 bases from J, the junction contained 12 bases not matched to a gene. The CDR3 reads CASSPTQGLAGGPNTGELFF. CDR3 nucleotide sequence: TGCGCCAGCAGTCCAACCCAGGGACTAGCGGGAGGGCCAAACACCGGGGAGCTGTTTTTT.